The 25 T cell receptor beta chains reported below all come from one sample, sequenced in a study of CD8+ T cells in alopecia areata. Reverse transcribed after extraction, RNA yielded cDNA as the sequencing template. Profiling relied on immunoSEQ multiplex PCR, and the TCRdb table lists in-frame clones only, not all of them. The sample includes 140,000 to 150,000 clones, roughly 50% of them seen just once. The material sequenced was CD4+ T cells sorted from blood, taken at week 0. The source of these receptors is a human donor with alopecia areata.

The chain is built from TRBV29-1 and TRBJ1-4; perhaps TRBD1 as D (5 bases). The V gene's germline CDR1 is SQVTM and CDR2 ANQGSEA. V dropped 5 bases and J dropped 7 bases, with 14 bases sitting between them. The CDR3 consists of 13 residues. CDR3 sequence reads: CSVRQRIGEKLFF. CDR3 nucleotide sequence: TGCAGCGTTCGACAGAGAATCGGTGAAAAACTGTTTTTT.

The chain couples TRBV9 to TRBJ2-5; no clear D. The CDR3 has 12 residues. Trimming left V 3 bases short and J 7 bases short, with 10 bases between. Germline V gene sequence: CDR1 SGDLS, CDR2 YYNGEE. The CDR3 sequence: CASSASAGTQYF. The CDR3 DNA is TGTGCCAGCAGCGCCTCAGCCGGGACCCAGTACTTC.

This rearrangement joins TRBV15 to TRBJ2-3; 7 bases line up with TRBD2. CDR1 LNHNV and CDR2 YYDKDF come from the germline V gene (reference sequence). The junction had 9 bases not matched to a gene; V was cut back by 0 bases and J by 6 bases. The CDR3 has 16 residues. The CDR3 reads CATSRELPSGGDTQYF. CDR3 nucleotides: TGTGCCACCAGCAGAGAACTCCCTTCGGGAGGTGATACGCAGTATTTT.

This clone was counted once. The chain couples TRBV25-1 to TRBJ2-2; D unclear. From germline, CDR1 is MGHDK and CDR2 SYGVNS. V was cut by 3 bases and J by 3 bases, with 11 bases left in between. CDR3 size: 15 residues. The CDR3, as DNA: TGTGCCAGCAGTGACTCCCCCCAGGACACCGGGGAGCTGTTTTTT. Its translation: CASSDSPQDTGELFF.

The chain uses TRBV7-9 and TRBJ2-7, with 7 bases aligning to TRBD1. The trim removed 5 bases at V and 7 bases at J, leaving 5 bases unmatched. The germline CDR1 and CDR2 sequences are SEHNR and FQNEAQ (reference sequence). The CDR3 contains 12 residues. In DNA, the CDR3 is TGTGCCAGCAGCGGTACAGGGGTAGAGCAGTACTTC. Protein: CASSGTGVEQYF.

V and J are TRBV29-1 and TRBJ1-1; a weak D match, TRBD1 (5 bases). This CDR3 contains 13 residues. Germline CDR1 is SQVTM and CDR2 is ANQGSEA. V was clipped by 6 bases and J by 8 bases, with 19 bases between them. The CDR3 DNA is TGCAGCGTGCGCCGGGACGAAAAGTGGGAAGCTTTCTTT. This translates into CSVRRDEKWEAFF.

The CDR3 DNA reads as TGTGCCAGTAGTATTCGGACAGGGGGTATCACCGGGGAGCTGTTTTTT. It yields the protein CASSIRTGGITGELFF. The chain is built from TRBV19 and TRBJ2-2; 10 bases agree with TRBD1. Unmatched junction bases numbered 5, after V lost 3 bases and J lost 4 bases. Germline V CDR1 and CDR2: LNHDA, SQIVND (reference sequence). The CDR3 covers 16 residues.

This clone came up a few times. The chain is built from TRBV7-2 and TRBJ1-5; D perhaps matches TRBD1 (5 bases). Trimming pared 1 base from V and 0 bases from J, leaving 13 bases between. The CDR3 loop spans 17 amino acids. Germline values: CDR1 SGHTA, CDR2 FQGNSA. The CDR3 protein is CASSLVGADYSNQPQHF. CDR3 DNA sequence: TGTGCCAGCAGCTTAGTAGGGGCAGACTATAGCAATCAGCCCCAGCATTTT.

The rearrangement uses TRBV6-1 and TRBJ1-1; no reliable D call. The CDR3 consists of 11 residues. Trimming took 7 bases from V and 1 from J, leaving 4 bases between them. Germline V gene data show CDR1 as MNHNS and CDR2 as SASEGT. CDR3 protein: CASIKNTEAFF. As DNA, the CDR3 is TGTGCCAGCATTAAGAACACTGAAGCTTTCTTT.

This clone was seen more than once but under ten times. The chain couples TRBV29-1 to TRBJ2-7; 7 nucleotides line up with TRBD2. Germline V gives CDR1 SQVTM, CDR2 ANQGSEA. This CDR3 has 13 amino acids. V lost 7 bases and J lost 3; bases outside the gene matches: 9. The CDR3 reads CSANPGGGYEQYF. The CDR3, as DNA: TGCAGCGCGAACCCAGGCGGGGGCTACGAGCAGTACTTC.

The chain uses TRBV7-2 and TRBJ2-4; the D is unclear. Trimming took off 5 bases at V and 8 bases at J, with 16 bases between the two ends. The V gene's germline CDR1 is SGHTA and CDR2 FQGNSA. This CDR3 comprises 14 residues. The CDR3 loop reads CASSPPIGSDIQYF. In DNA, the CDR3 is TGTGCCAGCAGCCCACCTATAGGGTCAGACATTCAGTACTTC.

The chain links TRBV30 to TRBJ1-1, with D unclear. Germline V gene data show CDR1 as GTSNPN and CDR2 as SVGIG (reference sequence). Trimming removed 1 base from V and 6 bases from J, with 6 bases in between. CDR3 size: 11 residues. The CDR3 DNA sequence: TGTGCCTGGAGTGGTCTCGCTGAAGCTTTCTTT. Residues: CAWSGLAEAFF.

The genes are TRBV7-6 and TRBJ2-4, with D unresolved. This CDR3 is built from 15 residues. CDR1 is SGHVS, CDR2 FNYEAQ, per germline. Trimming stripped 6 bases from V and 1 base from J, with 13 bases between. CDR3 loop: CASSRASGAKNIQYF. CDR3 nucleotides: TGTGCCAGCAGTCGGGCGTCCGGGGCCAAAAACATTCAGTACTTC.

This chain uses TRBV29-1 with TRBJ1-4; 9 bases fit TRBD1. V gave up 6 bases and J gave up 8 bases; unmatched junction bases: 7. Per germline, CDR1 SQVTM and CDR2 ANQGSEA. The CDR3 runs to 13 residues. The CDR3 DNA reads TGCAGCGTGGAACAGGGGGCGGAGGAAAAACTGTTTTTT. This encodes CSVEQGAEEKLFF.

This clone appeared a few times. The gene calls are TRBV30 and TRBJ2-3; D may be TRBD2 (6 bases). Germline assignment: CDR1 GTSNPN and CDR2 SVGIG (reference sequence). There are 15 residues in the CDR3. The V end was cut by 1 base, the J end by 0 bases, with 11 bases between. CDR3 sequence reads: CAWSAPGLSTDTQYF. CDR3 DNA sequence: TGTGCCTGGAGTGCCCCGGGACTTAGCACAGATACGCAGTATTTT.

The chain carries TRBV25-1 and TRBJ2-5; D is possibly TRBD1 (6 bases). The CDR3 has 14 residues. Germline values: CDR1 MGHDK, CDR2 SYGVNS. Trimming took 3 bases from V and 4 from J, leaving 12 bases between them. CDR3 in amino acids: CASSENRAGETQYF. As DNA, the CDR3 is TGTGCCAGCAGTGAGAACAGGGCTGGAGAGACCCAGTACTTC.

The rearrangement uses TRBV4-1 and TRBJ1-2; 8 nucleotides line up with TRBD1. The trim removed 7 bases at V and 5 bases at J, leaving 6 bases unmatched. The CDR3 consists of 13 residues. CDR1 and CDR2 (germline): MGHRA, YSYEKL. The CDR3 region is CASNPTGEYGYTF. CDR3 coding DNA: TGCGCCAGCAATCCGACAGGGGAATATGGCTACACCTTC.

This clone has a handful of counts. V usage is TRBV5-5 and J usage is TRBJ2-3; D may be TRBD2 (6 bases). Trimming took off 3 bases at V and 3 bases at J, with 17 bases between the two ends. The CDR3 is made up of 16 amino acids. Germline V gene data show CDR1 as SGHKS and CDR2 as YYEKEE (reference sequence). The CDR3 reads CASSWRLGPLTDTQYF. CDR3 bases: TGTGCCAGCAGCTGGCGACTAGGCCCACTTACAGATACGCAGTATTTT.

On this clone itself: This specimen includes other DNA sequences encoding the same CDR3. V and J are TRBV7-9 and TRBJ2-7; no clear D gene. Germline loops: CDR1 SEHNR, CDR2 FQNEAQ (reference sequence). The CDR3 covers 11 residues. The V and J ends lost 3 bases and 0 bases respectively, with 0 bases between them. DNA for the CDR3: TGTGCCAGCAGCTTCTCCTACGAGCAGTACTTC. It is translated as CASSFSYEQYF.

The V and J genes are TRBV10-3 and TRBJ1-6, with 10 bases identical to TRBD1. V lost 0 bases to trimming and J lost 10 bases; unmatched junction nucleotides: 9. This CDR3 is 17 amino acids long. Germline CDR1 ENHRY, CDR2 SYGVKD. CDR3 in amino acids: CAISESMTGQGSSPLHF. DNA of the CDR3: TGTGCCATCAGTGAGTCCATGACGGGACAGGGGAGCTCACCCCTCCACTTT.

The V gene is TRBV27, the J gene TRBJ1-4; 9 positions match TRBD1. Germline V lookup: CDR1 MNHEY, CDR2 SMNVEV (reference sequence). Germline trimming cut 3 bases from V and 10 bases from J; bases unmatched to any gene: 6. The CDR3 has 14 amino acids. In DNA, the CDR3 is TGTGCCAGCAGTTTGACAGGGGGTATAGGAAAACTGTTTTTT. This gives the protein CASSLTGGIGKLFF.

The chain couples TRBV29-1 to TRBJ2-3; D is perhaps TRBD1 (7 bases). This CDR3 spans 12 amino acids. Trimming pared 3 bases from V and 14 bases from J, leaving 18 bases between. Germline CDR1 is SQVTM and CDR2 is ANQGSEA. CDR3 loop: CSVDRGATLRYF. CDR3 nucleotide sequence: TGCAGCGTTGACAGGGGGGCGACTCTGAGGTATTTT.

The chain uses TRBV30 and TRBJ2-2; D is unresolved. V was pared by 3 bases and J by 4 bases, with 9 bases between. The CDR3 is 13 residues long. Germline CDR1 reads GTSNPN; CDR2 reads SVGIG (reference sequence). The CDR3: CAWSPQSTGELFF. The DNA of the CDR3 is TGTGCCTGGAGCCCACAAAGCACCGGGGAGCTGTTTTTT.

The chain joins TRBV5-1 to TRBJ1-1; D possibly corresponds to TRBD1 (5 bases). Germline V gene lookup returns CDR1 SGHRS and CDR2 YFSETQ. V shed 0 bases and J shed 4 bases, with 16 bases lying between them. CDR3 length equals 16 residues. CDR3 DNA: TGCGCCAGCAGCTTGGTTCCGTTGGTGCAGGGCACTGAAGCTTTCTTT. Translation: CASSLVPLVQGTEAFF.

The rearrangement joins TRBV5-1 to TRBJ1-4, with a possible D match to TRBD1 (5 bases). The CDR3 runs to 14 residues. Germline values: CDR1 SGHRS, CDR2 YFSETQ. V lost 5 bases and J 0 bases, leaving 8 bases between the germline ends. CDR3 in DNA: TGCGCCAGCAGAGAGACAGCAACTAATGAAAAACTGTTTTTT. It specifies CASRETATNEKLFF. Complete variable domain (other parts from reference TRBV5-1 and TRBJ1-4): KAGVTQTPRYLIKTRGQQVTLSCSPISGHRSVSWYQQTPGQGLQFLFEYFSETQRNKGNFPGRFSGRQFSNSRSEMNVSTLELGDSALYLCASRETATNEKLFFGSGTQLSVL.